This TCR beta chain was found in a study of T cell responses to AZD1222 COVID-19 vaccine. General study findings and limits: As reported, nearly half of all spike-specific TCRs target variant regions that are unmutated. Vaccination with two AZD1222 doses was followed by a rise in Spike-specific TCR breadth and depth. Donors were mostly white British, more females; clonal diversity possibly underestimated.

Data came from immunoSEQ multiplex PCR; TCRdb stores just in-frame clones and leaves some out. This table holds about 140,000 clones, about 89% found once. As concerns this clone: The antigen remains undetermined.

The sequences come from peripheral blood, collected 28 days after the second dose of the MenACWY control vaccine. The source is an adult who received the MenACWY meningococcal vaccine as a control.

The CDR3 bases are TGTGCCCGAGGGGAAGAGACCCAGTACTTC. Its translation: CARGEETQYF. This rearrangement joins TRBV9 to TRBJ2-5; either TRBD1 or TRBD2 may supply D (5 bases each). The length of the CDR3 is 10 residues. Germline-derived CDR1 and CDR2 are SGDLS and YYNGEE. V lost 10 bases to trimming and J lost 3 bases, with 7 bases between them.